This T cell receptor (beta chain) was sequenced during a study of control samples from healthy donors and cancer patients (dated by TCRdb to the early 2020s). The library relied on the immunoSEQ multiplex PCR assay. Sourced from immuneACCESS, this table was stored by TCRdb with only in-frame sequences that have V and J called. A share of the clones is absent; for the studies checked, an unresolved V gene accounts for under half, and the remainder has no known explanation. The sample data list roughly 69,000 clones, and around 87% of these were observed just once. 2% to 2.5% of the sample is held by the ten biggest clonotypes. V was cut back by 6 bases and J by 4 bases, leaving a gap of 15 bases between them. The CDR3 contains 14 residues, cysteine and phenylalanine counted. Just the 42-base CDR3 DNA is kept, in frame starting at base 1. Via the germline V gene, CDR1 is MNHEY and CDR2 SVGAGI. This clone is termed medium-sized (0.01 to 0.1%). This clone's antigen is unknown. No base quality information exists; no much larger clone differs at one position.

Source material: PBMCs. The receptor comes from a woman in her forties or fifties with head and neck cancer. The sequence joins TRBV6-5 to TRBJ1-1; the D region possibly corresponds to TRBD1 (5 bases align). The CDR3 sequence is CASSRDRGLTEAFF. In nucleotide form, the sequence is TGTGCCAGCAGCCGAGATCGGGGACTCACTGAAGCTTTCTTT.